This is a list of T cell receptor beta chains from one sample in a study of CD4 T cells in relation to SARS-CoV-2 and coronaviruses. These receptors' antigens are unknown. TCRdb's copy holds only in-frame clones and misses some; the assay was immunoSEQ multiplex PCR. The sample carries about 20,000 clones, less than 75% recorded once. The sample was CD4+ T cells from PBMCs, cultured in vitro. The receptors stem from a human donor in good health. The CDR3 runs from the conserved cysteine through the conserved F or W. The D gene is left open where the match is weak. Not all rows give a size; the values are once, few, many and, for expanded clones, a class.

16	TRBD1	TRBV6-6	once	TRBJ1-3	CASRARDSLSGNTIYF	TGTGCCAGCAGAGCCCGGGACAGTCTTTCTGGAAACACCATATATTTT
13	-	TRBV5-4	-	TRBJ1-2	CASSLRGDYGYTF	TGTGCCAGCAGCTTGAGAGGGGACTATGGCTACACCTTC
15	-	TRBV4-1	-	TRBJ2-3	CASSQDHSGTDTQYF	TGCGCCAGCAGCCAAGATCATAGCGGCACAGATACGCAGTATTTT
13	TRBD1	TRBV12-3/TRBV12-4	few	TRBJ2-7	CASTGGTGRSFWF	TGTGCCAGCACCGGGGGGACAGGGCGGAGTTTTTGGTTC
15	-	TRBV4-1	few	TRBJ2-7	CASSQDGLVIGEQYF	TGCGCCAGCAGCCAAGATGGGCTAGTAATAGGCGAGCAGTACTTC
17	-	TRBV28	-	TRBJ2-7	CASRFIPRGVNTYEQYF	TGTGCCAGCAGATTTATCCCCCGGGGAGTGAATACCTACGAGCAGTACTTC
18	TRBD1	TRBV2	-	TRBJ1-4	CASSDTRDRLSPNEKLFF	TGTGCCAGCAGTGACACCCGGGACAGGTTGTCGCCTAATGAAAAACTGTTTTTT
14	-	TRBV5-1	-	TRBJ2-7	CASSLAGPGSEQYF	TGCGCCAGCAGCTTGGCCGGACCGGGGTCCGAGCAGTACTTC
16	TRBD2	TRBV18	few	TRBJ2-7	CASSPPSLAGRHEQYF	TGTGCCAGCTCACCACCGAGCCTAGCGGGTCGCCACGAGCAGTACTTC
16	TRBD2	TRBV6-6	once	TRBJ2-1	CASSYSRLADYNEQFF	TGTGCCAGCAGTTACTCGAGGCTAGCGGACTACAATGAGCAGTTCTTC
16	-	TRBV4-1	-	TRBJ2-5	CASSSPVGGAGETQYF	TGCGCCAGCAGCTCACCGGTGGGGGGGGCTGGTGAGACCCAGTACTTC
17	TRBD2	TRBV5-1	-	TRBJ2-3	CASSRERGRDLRDTQYF	TGCGCCAGCAGCCGGGAGCGGGGCCGGGACCTCCGGGATACGCAGTATTTT
13	TRBD1	TRBV5-1	-	TRBJ2-3	CASLDRVTDTQYF	TGCGCCTCACTTGACAGGGTCACAGATACGCAGTATTTT
18	TRBD1	TRBV11-2	-	TRBJ2-7	CASSFRDRAQSTHYEQYF	TGTGCCAGCAGCTTTCGGGACAGGGCCCAGTCCACGCACTACGAGCAGTACTTC
15	TRBD2	TRBV28	few	TRBJ2-7	CASSGGLAAVYEQYF	TGTGCCAGCAGTGGGGGACTAGCGGCTGTCTACGAGCAGTACTTC
13	-	TRBV6-5	-	TRBJ1-3	CASRLDMGNTIYF	TGTGCCAGCAGACTGGACATGGGAAACACCATATATTTT
12	TRBD2	TRBV6-5	once	TRBJ2-7	CASRPGGVEQYF	TGTGCCAGCAGGCCCGGGGGGGTCGAGCAGTACTTC
13	-	TRBV27	-	TRBJ1-2	CASSFFKHYGYTF	TGTGCCAGCAGTTTCTTCAAGCACTATGGCTACACCTTC
16	-	TRBV9	-	TRBJ2-3	CASSVAVLSGTDTQYF	TGTGCCAGCAGCGTAGCGGTTCTCTCCGGCACAGATACGCAGTATTTT
15	TRBD2	TRBV5-1	few	TRBJ2-3	CASSPGGPLTDTQYF	TGCGCCAGCAGCCCGGGAGGGCCTTTGACAGATACGCAGTATTTT
15	-	TRBV23-1	-	TRBJ1-3	CASSRQGKEGNTIYF	TGCGCCAGCAGTCGTCAGGGCAAAGAAGGAAACACCATATATTTT
15	-	TRBV6-5	-	TRBJ2-7	CASRSGPLSSYEQYF	TGTGCCAGCAGGTCGGGACCGTTGAGCTCCTACGAGCAGTACTTC
17	TRBD2	TRBV7-8	once	TRBJ2-2	CASYRSGLAGATGELFF	TGTGCCAGCTATCGAAGTGGACTAGCGGGAGCCACCGGGGAGCTGTTTTTT
15	TRBD2	TRBV5-6	once	TRBJ2-3	CASSRRAGGGDTQYF	TGTGCCAGCAGCCGCCGGGCGGGAGGGGGAGATACGCAGTATTTT
14	TRBD1	TRBV30	few	TRBJ1-6	CAGTGGFYNSPLHF	TGTGCGGGGACAGGGGGGTTCTATAATTCACCCCTCCACTTT
15	TRBD1	TRBV6-2/TRBV6-3	-	TRBJ2-6	CASSSSGGKANVLTF	TGTGCCAGCAGTTCGTCAGGGGGTAAGGCCAACGTCCTGACTTTC
15	TRBD2	TRBV6-5	-	TRBJ2-7	CASRRTSGSSNEQYF	TGTGCCAGCAGAAGGACTAGCGGGAGCTCCAACGAGCAGTACTTC
15	-	TRBV5-8	-	TRBJ2-1	CASSLGTTSYNEQFF	TGTGCCAGCAGCTTAGGTACAACCTCCTACAATGAGCAGTTCTTC
15	TRBD1	TRBV2	-	TRBJ2-7	CATTRGRGHSYEQYF	TGTGCCACGACAAGAGGCAGGGGGCACTCCTACGAGCAGTACTTC
14	TRBD1	TRBV18	-	TRBJ1-2	CASSPGQGVDGYTF	TGTGCCAGCTCACCGGGACAGGGTGTTGATGGCTACACCTTC
15	-	TRBV2	-	TRBJ2-3	CASSEGGVRGDTQYF	TGTGCCAGCAGTGAAGGCGGGGTGAGAGGAGATACGCAGTATTTT
15	-	TRBV21-1	-	TRBJ1-6	CASSKRWETGSPLHF	TGTGCCAGCTCAAAAAGGTGGGAAACAGGCTCACCCCTCCACTTT
15	-	TRBV19	-	TRBJ2-7	CASSTSPGTRYEQYF	TGTGCCAGTTCCACTTCGCCAGGGACTCGCTACGAGCAGTACTTC
12	TRBD1	TRBV12-3/TRBV12-4	once	TRBJ1-1	CASGTGGTEAFF	TGTGCCAGCGGGACAGGGGGCACTGAAGCTTTCTTT
14	TRBD1	TRBV27	-	TRBJ1-2	CASSRGQGNYGYTF	TGTGCCAGCAGTCGGGGACAGGGGAACTATGGCTACACCTTC
16	TRBD2	TRBV3-1/TRBV3-2	-	TRBJ2-1	CASSRDGGAAYNEQFF	TGTGCCAGCAGCCGCGACGGGGGGGCGGCCTACAATGAGCAGTTCTTC
15	TRBD1	TRBV5-4	-	TRBJ2-3	CASSLAQGARDTQYF	TGTGCCAGCAGCTTGGCCCAGGGGGCAAGGGATACGCAGTATTTT
14	-	TRBV6-5	-	TRBJ2-3	CASSYGGSTDTQYF	TGTGCCAGCAGTTACGGCGGAAGCACAGATACGCAGTATTTT
18	TRBD1	TRBV30	-	TRBJ1-3	CAWSLPDRGYFSGNTIYF	TGTGCCTGGAGTCTCCCGGACAGGGGCTACTTCTCTGGAAACACCATATATTTT